The clone carrying this TCR beta chain was recorded at least ten times. The V and J ends lost 5 bases and 4 bases, in that order; junction bases with no gene match: 8. CDR1 LNHNV and CDR2 YYDKDF come from the germline V gene (reference sequence). CDR3 length equals 15 residues. This entry is derived from a study of shared clonotypes between healthy human individuals. Assay: immunoSEQ multiplex PCR; the TCRdb copy retains only in-frame clones and omits some. Of about 730,000 clones detected, around 70% appear once; the ten largest clones hold approximately 1.8%. The chain has TRBV15 and TRBJ2-3, with 8 bases matching TRBD2. The sequenced sample consisted of memory CD4+ T cells sorted from blood. Specified subset: CD45RA-negative fraction. The TCR was taken from a woman in her twenties or thirties in good health. CDR3 protein: CATSPGGAGSDTQYF. In DNA, the CDR3 is TGTGCCACCAGCCCGGGGGGGGCGGGTTCAGATACGCAGTATTTT.